Listed here are 27 T cell receptor beta chains from one sample, sequenced in a study of blood T cell repertoires in COVID-19. Only in-frame clones appear in the TCRdb table, and some are missing; sequencing was by immunoSEQ multiplex PCR. This sample has about 170,000 clones, with around four fifths found just once. Specimen: peripheral blood. These receptors came from a woman older than 75 with active or convalescent COVID-19.

CDR3 coding DNA: TGTGCCAGCAGCTTTATATCCTACGAGCAGTACTTC. Amino acids: CASSFISYEQYF. This sequence joins TRBV7-2 and TRBJ2-7, with D hard to call. The CDR3 loop spans 12 amino acids. V was trimmed by 3 bases and J by 1 base, leaving 4 bases between them. Germline V lookup: CDR1 SGHTA, CDR2 FQGNSA.

V and J are TRBV6-2 or TRBV6-3 and TRBJ1-2; no clear D gene. The germline V gene has CDR1 MNHEY and CDR2 SVGEGT. The CDR3 covers 13 residues. V was shortened by 0 bases and J by 6 bases, with 8 bases between the two germline ends. This chain's CDR3 is CASSYSFGNGYTF. CDR3 in DNA: TGTGCCAGCAGTTACTCATTCGGGAATGGCTACACCTTC.

The gene calls are TRBV6-1 and TRBJ2-7; the match to TRBD2 covers 8 bases. The junction had 2 bases not matched to a gene; V was cut back by 2 bases and J by 2 bases. This CDR3 has 14 amino acids. Germline CDR1 MNHNS, CDR2 SASEGT. The CDR3 loop is CASSESGGAYEQYF. In nucleotides, the CDR3 is TGTGCCAGCAGTGAATCGGGAGGGGCCTACGAGCAGTACTTC.

CDR3 bases: TGCGCCAGCAGCCAAGAGAGACTTAGCTCCTACGAGCAGTACTTC. Protein: CASSQERLSSYEQYF. The rearrangement links TRBV4-3 to TRBJ2-7; unclear D gene. The CDR3 covers 15 residues. V was clipped by 0 bases and J by 0 bases, with 9 bases between them. Germline lookup yields CDR1 LGHNA and CDR2 YSLEER.

The chain uses TRBV7-2 and TRBJ2-1, with TRBD1 identical over 7 bases. The CDR3 has 11 amino acids. Per germline, CDR1 SGHTA and CDR2 FQGNSA. The V segment lost 5 bases and the J segment 9 bases; nucleotides outside the gene matches: 1. The CDR3 loop is CASSRDSEQFF. The DNA of the CDR3 is TGTGCCAGCAGCCGGGACAGTGAGCAGTTCTTC.

Concerning this clone itself: Other DNA sequences from this sample encode an identical CDR3 as well. The gene calls are TRBV5-6 and TRBJ1-5; D perhaps matches TRBD1 (6 bases). Trimming removed 4 bases at V and 1 base at J, with 12 bases between. The germline V gene has CDR1 SGHDT and CDR2 YYEEEE. The CDR3 is 15 amino acids. CDR3 sequence (DNA): TGTGCCAGCAGCGGACAGTCTTTAAGCAATCAGCCCCAGCATTTT. Encoded protein: CASSGQSLSNQPQHF.

The chain recombines TRBV6-5 with TRBJ1-2; D ambiguous. CDR3 size: 13 residues. The germline CDR1 and CDR2 sequences are MNHEY and SVGAGI. V was pared by 6 bases and J by 7 bases, with 15 bases between. CDR3 sequence: CASSYTREGGYTF. The DNA for the CDR3 is TGTGCCAGCAGCTACACGAGAGAGGGTGGCTACACCTTC.

J is TRBJ1-5 and V is TRBV2; D is unclear. V was trimmed by 6 bases and J by 0 bases, leaving 15 bases between them. CDR3 size: 16 residues. Germline-derived CDR1 and CDR2 are SNHLY and FYNNEI. The CDR3 is CASRDGLRDSNQPQHF. The CDR3, as DNA: TGTGCCAGCAGGGATGGACTCCGGGATAGCAATCAGCCCCAGCATTTT.

The V and J genes are TRBV27 and TRBJ2-5, with TRBD2 matching over 14 bases. This CDR3 comprises 14 residues. V gave up 6 bases and J gave up 8 bases; unmatched junction bases: 5. Germline CDR1 reads MNHEY; CDR2 reads SMNVEV (reference sequence). The chain's CDR3 is CASSLGLAGDTQYF. CDR3 nucleotides: TGTGCCAGCAGCCTGGGACTAGCGGGGGACACCCAGTACTTC.

This clone was observed a few times. V is TRBV7-2 and J is TRBJ1-2; 7 bases are shared with TRBD1. Trimming cost V 2 bases and J 5 bases; bases outside gene matches: 8. The CDR3 has 15 residues. Germline CDR1 and CDR2: SGHTA and FQGNSA. CDR3 residues: CASSLMSLGQYGYTF. The CDR3 DNA sequence: TGTGCCAGCAGCTTAATGAGTCTGGGACAGTATGGCTACACCTTC.

This clone has a single count. V and J are TRBV5-5 and TRBJ2-7; 7 positions match TRBD1. V lost 8 bases and J lost 2; bases outside the gene matches: 7. In germline, CDR1 is SGHKS, CDR2 YYEKEE (reference sequence). The CDR3 has 13 residues. The CDR3, as DNA: TGTGCCAGTGGGACAGAATCACCCTACGAGCAGTACTTC. Residues: CASGTESPYEQYF.

J is TRBJ2-3 and V is TRBV5-1; 14 bases align to TRBD2. The CDR3 sequence is 16 residues long. V lost 4 bases to trimming and J lost 3 bases; unmatched junction nucleotides: 4. CDR1 and CDR2 (germline): SGHRS, YFSETQ. CDR3 DNA sequence: TGCGCCAGCAGCCCGACTAGCGGGGGGGGAACAGATACGCAGTATTTT. Its translation is CASSPTSGGGTDTQYF. Full variable domain (outside the CDR3, taken from reference TRBV5-1 and TRBJ2-3): KAGVTQTPRYLIKTRGQQVTLSCSPISGHRSVSWYQQTPGQGLQFLFEYFSETQRNKGNFPGRFSGRQFSNSRSEMNVSTLELGDSALYLCASSPTSGGGTDTQYFGPGTRLTVL.

The chain couples TRBV18 to TRBJ1-4; possible D gene TRBD1, 6 bases. CDR3 length equals 19 residues. Germline lookup yields CDR1 KGHSH and CDR2 LQKENI. CDR3: CATSRSPVSYGGRREKLFF. CDR3 DNA: TGTGCTACTTCGCGTTCCCCCGTGTCGTACGGGGGGCGTAGGGAAAAACTGTTTTTT.

V usage is TRBV9 and J usage is TRBJ2-5, with 10 bases lining up with TRBD1. CDR1 is SGDLS, CDR2 YYNGEE, per germline. The CDR3 runs 14 residues. Trimming at V came to 3 bases and at J to 5 bases, leaving 4 bases not matched to a gene. The CDR3 region has the DNA TGTGCCAGCAGCGCGACAGGGGGCAGCGAGACCCAGTACTTC. Its protein product is CASSATGGSETQYF.

This clone was detected only once. The chain carries TRBV19 and TRBJ1-5; D gene unclear. This CDR3 has 12 amino acids. V lost 6 bases and J lost 3, with 6 bases in between. Germline-derived CDR1 and CDR2 are LNHDA and SQIVND (reference sequence). CDR3 DNA: TGTGCCAGTAGGGCACCCAATCAGCCCCAGCATTTT. Protein product: CASRAPNQPQHF.

This sequence joins TRBV29-1 and TRBJ1-2; TRBD1 matches 10 bases. Germline trimming cut 6 bases from V and 12 bases from J; bases unmatched to any gene: 10. The CDR3 runs 12 residues. The V gene's germline CDR1 is SQVTM and CDR2 ANQGSEA. The CDR3 loop is CSVPRGGQGNTF. The DNA for the CDR3 is TGCAGCGTCCCCAGAGGGGGACAGGGGAACACCTTC.

The V gene is TRBV7-6, the J gene TRBJ2-1, with 9 bases lining up with TRBD2. The V and J ends lost 5 bases and 6 bases, in that order; junction bases with no gene match: 14. This CDR3 has 17 residues. Germline-derived CDR1 and CDR2 are SGHVS and FNYEAQ. This CDR3 reads CASSPRWGGGVGNEQFF. The CDR3 DNA reads as TGTGCCAGCAGCCCCCGATGGGGCGGGGGGGTTGGCAATGAGCAGTTCTTC.

This clone was seen a handful of times. The rearrangement joins TRBV10-1 to TRBJ2-2; 7 bases fit TRBD1. Trimming took 5 bases from V and 2 from J; bases not matched to a gene: 11. The CDR3 totals 17 residues. Germline V gives CDR1 WNHNN, CDR2 SYGVQD (reference sequence). The CDR3 sequence: CASSPMPDRLNTGELFF. DNA of the CDR3: TGCGCCAGCAGTCCGATGCCGGACAGGCTCAACACCGGGGAGCTGTTTTTT.

The chain employs TRBV4-2 and TRBJ1-2; D may be TRBD1 (6 bases). The CDR3 has 18 amino acids. CDR1 and CDR2 (germline): LGHNA, YNFKEQ. V dropped 0 bases and J dropped 3 bases, with 20 bases sitting between them. CDR3 loop: CASSQDPGSPGADYGYTF. The DNA for the CDR3 is TGTGCCAGCAGCCAAGATCCGGGGTCGCCAGGGGCCGACTATGGCTACACCTTC.

Here the CDR3 DNA reads TGTGCCAGCAGTTACCGACCGACAGGGAACTACGAGCAGTACTTC. This codes for CASSYRPTGNYEQYF. The genes are TRBV6-2 or TRBV6-3 and TRBJ2-7, with 7 bases identical to TRBD1. The J segment lost 3 bases and the V segment lost 2 bases, leaving 7 bases of the junction unmatched. The CDR3 runs 15 residues. Germline CDR1 is MNHEY and CDR2 is SVGEGT.

This chain connects TRBV5-8 to TRBJ2-7; D gene ambiguous. Germline values: CDR1 SGHTS, CDR2 YDEGEE. V lost 3 bases to trimming and J lost 3 bases, with 10 bases between them. The length of the CDR3 is 13 residues. The CDR3 reads CASSSHRYYEQYF. CDR3 bases: TGTGCCAGCAGCTCCCACAGATACTACGAGCAGTACTTC.

This clone has more than one count but fewer than ten. The chain uses TRBV11-2 and TRBJ2-3, with TRBD2 matching 8 bases. V lost 3 bases, J lost 8 bases, and 10 bases stayed unmatched. This CDR3 has 15 residues. The germline CDR1 and CDR2 sequences are SGHAT and FQNNGV. Written as DNA, the CDR3 is TGTGCCAGCAGCTTTAGCGGGACAACACTTGGTACGCAGTATTTT. It translates to CASSFSGTTLGTQYF.

The rearrangement joins TRBV10-3 to TRBJ2-4, with 7 bases fitting TRBD1. The CDR3 totals 14 residues. Trimming at V came to 1 base and at J to 4 bases, leaving 1 base not matched to a gene. The germline gives CDR1 ENHRY, CDR2 SYGVKD. CDR3 loop: CAISEYRGKNIQYF. CDR3 nucleotide sequence: TGTGCCATCAGTGAGTACAGGGGTAAAAACATTCAGTACTTC.

This clone was seen a handful of times. This chain uses TRBV9 with TRBJ1-4; D might be TRBD1 (6 bases). The V end was cut by 0 bases, the J end by 2 bases, with 17 bases between. Germline CDR1 and CDR2: SGDLS and YYNGEE. This CDR3 is 18 amino acids long. In DNA, the CDR3 is TGTGCCAGCAGCGTAGATGGCGGGCAGGGGTACACTAATGAAAAACTGTTTTTT. This codes for CASSVDGGQGYTNEKLFF.

This clone was seen a single time. The genes are TRBV19 and TRBJ1-5, with TRBD1 matching 9 bases. The germline CDR1 and CDR2 sequences are LNHDA and SQIVND (reference sequence). CDR3 length: 19 amino acids. V trimming: 5 bases; J trimming: 0 bases; junction bases outside the gene matches: 14. In DNA form, the CDR3 reads TGTGCCAGTAGTCTCCCGGGGGGGGACAGGGCTTATAGCAATCAGCCCCAGCATTTT. Amino acid sequence: CASSLPGGDRAYSNQPQHF.

This clone occurred once. CDR3 loop: CASSQETVSGDTQYF. The CDR3 region has the DNA TGTGCCAGCAGCCAAGAAACAGTTTCCGGAGATACGCAGTATTTT. This sequence joins TRBV3-1 (or the pseudogene TRBV3-2) and TRBJ2-3; no definite D call. CDR1 and CDR2 (germline): LGHDT, YNNKEL (reference sequence). The CDR3 runs to 15 residues. Trimming cost V 0 bases and J 5 bases, with 12 bases left between them.

The V gene is TRBV5-1, the J gene TRBJ2-2, with no clear D. The V end lost 1 base, the J end lost 6 bases, and 10 bases lay between the germline ends. Germline values: CDR1 SGHRS, CDR2 YFSETQ. The CDR3 totals 14 residues. CDR3 coding DNA: TGCGCCAGCAGCTTGAGTCCGTTAGCCGGGGAGCTGTTTTTT. Translating gives CASSLSPLAGELFF.